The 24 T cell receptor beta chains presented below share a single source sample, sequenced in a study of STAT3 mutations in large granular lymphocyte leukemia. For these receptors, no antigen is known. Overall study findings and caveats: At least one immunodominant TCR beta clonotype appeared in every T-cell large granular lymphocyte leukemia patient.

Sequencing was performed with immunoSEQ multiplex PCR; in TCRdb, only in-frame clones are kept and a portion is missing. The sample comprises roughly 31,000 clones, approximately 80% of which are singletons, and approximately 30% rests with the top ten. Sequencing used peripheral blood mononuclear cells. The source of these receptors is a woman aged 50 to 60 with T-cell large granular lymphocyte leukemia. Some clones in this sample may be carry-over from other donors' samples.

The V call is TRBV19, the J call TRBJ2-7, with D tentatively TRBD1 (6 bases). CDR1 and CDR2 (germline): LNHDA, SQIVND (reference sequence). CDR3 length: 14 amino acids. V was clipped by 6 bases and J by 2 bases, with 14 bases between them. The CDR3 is CASSDYRAPYEQYF. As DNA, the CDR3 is TGTGCCAGTAGCGACTACAGGGCCCCCTACGAGCAGTACTTC.

The CDR3 region has the DNA TGTGCCAGCTCACGAAGGGACAGATTCACAGATACGCAGTATTTT. It yields the protein CASSRRDRFTDTQYF. The gene calls are TRBV18 and TRBJ2-3; the match to TRBD1 covers 7 bases. The CDR3 has 15 residues. Germline CDR1 reads KGHSH; CDR2 reads LQKENI. Losses at the gene ends were 4 bases for V and 2 bases for J; bases not matched to a gene: 6.

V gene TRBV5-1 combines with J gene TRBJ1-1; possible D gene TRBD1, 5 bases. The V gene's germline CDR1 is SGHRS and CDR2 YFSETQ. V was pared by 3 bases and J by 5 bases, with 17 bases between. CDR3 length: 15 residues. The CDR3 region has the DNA TGCGCCAGCAGCTCTGGGGACCTGGAAGTAACTGAAGCTTTCTTT. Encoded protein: CASSSGDLEVTEAFF.

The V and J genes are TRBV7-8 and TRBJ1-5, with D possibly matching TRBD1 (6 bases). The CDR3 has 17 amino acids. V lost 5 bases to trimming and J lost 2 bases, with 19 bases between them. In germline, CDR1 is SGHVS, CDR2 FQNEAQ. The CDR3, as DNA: TGTGCCAGCAGCCAATCACGGGGGGGCAGGGGCAATCAGCCCCAGCATTTT. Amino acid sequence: CASSQSRGGRGNQPQHF.

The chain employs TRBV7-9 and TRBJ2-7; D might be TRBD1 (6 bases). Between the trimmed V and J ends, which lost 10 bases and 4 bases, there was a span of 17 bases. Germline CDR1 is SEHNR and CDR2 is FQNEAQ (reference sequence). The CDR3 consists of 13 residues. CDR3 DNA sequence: TGTGCCACACTGGGGGACAAGCTTTACGAGCAGTACTTC. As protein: CATLGDKLYEQYF.

The CDR3 DNA is TGTGCCAGCAGCGGGGGACTACTATACGAGCAGTACTTC. It codes for CASSGGLLYEQYF. This chain joins TRBV5-4 and TRBJ2-7; TRBD2 agrees at 7 bases. The V segment lost 4 bases and the J segment 4 bases; nucleotides outside the gene matches: 5. Germline V CDR1 and CDR2: SGHNT, YYREEE (reference sequence). The CDR3 is 13 amino acids.

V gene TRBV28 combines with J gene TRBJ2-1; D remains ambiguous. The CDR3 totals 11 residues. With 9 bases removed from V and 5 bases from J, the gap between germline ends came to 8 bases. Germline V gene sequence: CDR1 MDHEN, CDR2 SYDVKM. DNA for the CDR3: TGTGCCAGATACCGGAACAATGAGCAGTTCTTC. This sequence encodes CARYRNNEQFF.

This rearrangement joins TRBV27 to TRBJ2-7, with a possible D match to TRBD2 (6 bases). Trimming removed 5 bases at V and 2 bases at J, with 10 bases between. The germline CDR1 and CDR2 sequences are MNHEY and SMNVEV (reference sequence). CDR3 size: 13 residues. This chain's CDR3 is CASSTRLAYEQYF. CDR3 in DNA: TGTGCCAGCAGTACTCGACTAGCCTACGAGCAGTACTTC.

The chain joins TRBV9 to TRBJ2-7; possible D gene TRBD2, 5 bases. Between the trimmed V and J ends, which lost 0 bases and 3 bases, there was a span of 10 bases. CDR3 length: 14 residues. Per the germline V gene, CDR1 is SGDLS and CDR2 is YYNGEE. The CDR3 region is CASSVASGFYEQYF. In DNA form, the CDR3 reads TGTGCCAGCAGCGTAGCTTCGGGATTCTACGAGCAGTACTTC.

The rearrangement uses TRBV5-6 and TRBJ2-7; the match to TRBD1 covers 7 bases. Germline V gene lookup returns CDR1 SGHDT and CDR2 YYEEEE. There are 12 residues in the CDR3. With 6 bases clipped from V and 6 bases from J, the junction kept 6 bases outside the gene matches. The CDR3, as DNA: TGTGCCAGCACCACCCCAGGGGGCGAGCAGTACTTC. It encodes CASTTPGGEQYF.

This CDR3 is CASSRGRLTGELFF. Written as DNA, the CDR3 is TGTGCCAGCAGCCGGGGACGGTTAACCGGGGAGCTGTTTTTT. This sequence joins TRBV14 and TRBJ2-2, with D possibly called TRBD1 or TRBD2 (5 bases each). Germline lookup yields CDR1 SGHDN and CDR2 FVKESK. V lost 4 bases and J lost 5, with 11 bases in between. CDR3 length: 14 residues.

The CDR3 DNA is TGTGCCTGGGCCCTGACGATAAGCACCATATATTTT. It codes for CAWALTISTIYF. V is TRBV30 and J is TRBJ1-3; unclear D gene. The CDR3 is 12 amino acids. Germline CDR1 reads GTSNPN; CDR2 reads SVGIG (reference sequence). V lost 5 bases to trimming and J lost 9 bases, with 14 bases between them.

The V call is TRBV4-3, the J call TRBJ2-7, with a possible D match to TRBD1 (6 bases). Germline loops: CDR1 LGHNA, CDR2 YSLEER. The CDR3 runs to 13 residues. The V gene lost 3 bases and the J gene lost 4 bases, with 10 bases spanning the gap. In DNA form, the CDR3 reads TGCGCCAGCAGCCAGGCCGGACAGTACGAGCAGTACTTC. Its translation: CASSQAGQYEQYF.

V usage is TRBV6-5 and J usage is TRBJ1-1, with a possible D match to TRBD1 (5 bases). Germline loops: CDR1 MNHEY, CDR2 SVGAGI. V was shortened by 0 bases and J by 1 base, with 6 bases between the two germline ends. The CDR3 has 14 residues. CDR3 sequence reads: CASSYSGRNTEAFF. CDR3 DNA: TGTGCCAGCAGTTACTCGGGGCGGAACACTGAAGCTTTCTTT.

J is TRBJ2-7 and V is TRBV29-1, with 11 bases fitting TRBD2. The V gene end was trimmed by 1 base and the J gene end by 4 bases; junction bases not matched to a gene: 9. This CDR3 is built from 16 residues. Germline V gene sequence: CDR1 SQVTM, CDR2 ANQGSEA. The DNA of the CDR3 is TGCAGCGTTGAAGGTTTTGGGCTAGCGGGAGGTTACGAGCAGTACTTC. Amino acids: CSVEGFGLAGGYEQYF.

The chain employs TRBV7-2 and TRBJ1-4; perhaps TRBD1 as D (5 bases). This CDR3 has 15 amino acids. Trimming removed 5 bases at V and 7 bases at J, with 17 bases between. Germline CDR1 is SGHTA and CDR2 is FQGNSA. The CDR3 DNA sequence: TGTGCCAGCAGCCCGGCGGGGCTGCGGGGTGAAAAACTGTTTTTT. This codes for CASSPAGLRGEKLFF. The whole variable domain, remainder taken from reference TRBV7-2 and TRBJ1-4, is GAGVSQSPSNKVTEKGKDVELRCDPISGHTALYWYRQSLGQGLEFLIYFQGNSAPDKSGLPSDRFSAERTGGSVSTLTIQRTQQEDSAVYLCASSPAGLRGEKLFFGSGTQLSVL.

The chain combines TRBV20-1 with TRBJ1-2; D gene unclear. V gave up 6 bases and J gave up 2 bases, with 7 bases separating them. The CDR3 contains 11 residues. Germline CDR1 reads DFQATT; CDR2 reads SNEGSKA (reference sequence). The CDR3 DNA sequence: TGCAGTGCCTTTTTAAACTATGGCTACACCTTC. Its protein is CSAFLNYGYTF.

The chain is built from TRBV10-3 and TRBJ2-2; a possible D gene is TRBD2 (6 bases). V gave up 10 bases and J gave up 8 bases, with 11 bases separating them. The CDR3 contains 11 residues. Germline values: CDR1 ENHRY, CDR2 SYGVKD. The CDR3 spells CATRTTGELFF. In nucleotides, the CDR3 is TGTGCCACCCGGACTACAGGGGAGCTGTTTTTT.

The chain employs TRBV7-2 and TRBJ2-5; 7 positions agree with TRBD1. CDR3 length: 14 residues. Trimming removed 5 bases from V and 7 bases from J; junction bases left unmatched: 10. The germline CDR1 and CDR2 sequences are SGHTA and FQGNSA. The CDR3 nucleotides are TGTGCCAGCAGCCTACGACAGGGTTCCGTGACCCAGTACTTC. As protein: CASSLRQGSVTQYF.

This chain's CDR3 is CASSQAPTGALSEKLFF. CDR3 DNA sequence: TGCGCCAGCAGCCAAGCCCCGACAGGGGCCTTAAGTGAAAAACTGTTTTTT. The rearrangement links TRBV4-3 to TRBJ1-4, with TRBD1 matching over 8 bases. Germline V gene lookup returns CDR1 LGHNA and CDR2 YSLEER. Trimming removed 1 base from V and 7 bases from J; junction bases left unmatched: 11. This CDR3 is built from 17 residues.

The CDR3 nucleotides are TGCGCCAGCAGCTCACTAGCGGGAGTGGGGACCCAGTACTTC. Translating it yields CASSSLAGVGTQYF. V is TRBV5-1 and J is TRBJ2-5; TRBD2 matches 11 bases. Germline loops: CDR1 SGHRS, CDR2 YFSETQ. Trimming took 3 bases from V and 7 from J; bases not matched to a gene: 5. This CDR3 has 14 residues.

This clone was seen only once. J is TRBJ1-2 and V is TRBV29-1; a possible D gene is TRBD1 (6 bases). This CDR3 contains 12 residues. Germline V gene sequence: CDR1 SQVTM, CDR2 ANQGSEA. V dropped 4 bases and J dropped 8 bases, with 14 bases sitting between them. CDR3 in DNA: TGCAGCGTTGTAAGGGACACCACGGGCTACACCTTC. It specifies CSVVRDTTGYTF.

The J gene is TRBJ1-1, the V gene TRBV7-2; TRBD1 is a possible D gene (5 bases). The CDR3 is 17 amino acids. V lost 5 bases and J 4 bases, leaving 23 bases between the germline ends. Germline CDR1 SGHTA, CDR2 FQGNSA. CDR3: CASSADRGGVRRTEAFF. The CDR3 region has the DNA TGTGCCAGCAGCGCGGATAGGGGCGGGGTTAGGCGCACTGAAGCTTTCTTT.

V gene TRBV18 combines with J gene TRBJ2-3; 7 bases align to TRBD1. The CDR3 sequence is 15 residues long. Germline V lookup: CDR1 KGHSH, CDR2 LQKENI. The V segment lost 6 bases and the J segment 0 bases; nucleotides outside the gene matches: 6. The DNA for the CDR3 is TGTGCCAGCTCCCGCAGGGACAGCAGCACAGATACGCAGTATTTT. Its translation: CASSRRDSSTDTQYF. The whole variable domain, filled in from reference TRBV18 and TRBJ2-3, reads NAGVMQNPRHLVRRRGQEARLRCSPMKGHSHVYWYRQLPEEGLKFMVYLQKENIIDESGMPKERFSAEFPKEGPSILRIQQVVRGDSAAYFCASSRRDSSTDTQYFGPGTRLTVL.